The 20 T cell receptor beta chains listed next were all sequenced from one sample in a study of CD8 T cells in Susac syndrome. An input of about 0.5 to 1 ug of RNA was subjected to reverse transcription using random hexamers. TCRdb used MiXCR to reprocess the immunoSEQ multiplex PCR reads, holding one entry per CDR3 protein. The sample consists of 300,000 or so distinct CDR3 sequences, roughly nine tenths of them appearing once. The sequencing input was CD4+ T cells from PBMCs. The receptors originated from a human donor with multiple sclerosis.

V gene TRBV10-2 combines with J gene TRBJ2-1; D possibly matches TRBD1 or TRBD2 (5 bases each). Germline CDR1 and CDR2: WSHSY and SAAADI. This CDR3 has 13 residues. V was pared by 7 bases and J by 7 bases, with 14 bases between. CDR3 sequence reads: CASMGVEQNEQFF. The CDR3 coding sequence is TGCGCCAGCATGGGGGTTGAGCAGAATGAGCAGTTCTTC.

The chain joins TRBV6-5 to TRBJ2-3, with D hard to call. Per germline, CDR1 MNHEY and CDR2 SVGAGI. Trimming cost V 6 bases and J 3 bases, with 13 bases left between them. The CDR3 is made up of 14 amino acids. This chain's CDR3 is CASRLSLGTDTQYF. Written as DNA, the CDR3 is TGTGCCAGCAGGTTATCCCTTGGGACAGATACGCAGTATTTT.

The chain links TRBV5-4 to TRBJ2-2; D gene uncertain. Germline values: CDR1 SGHNT, CDR2 YYREEE (reference sequence). The CDR3 is 14 amino acids. Trimming removed 0 bases at V and 6 bases at J, with 9 bases between. CDR3 in amino acids: CASSLVSEAGELFF. The CDR3 coding sequence is TGTGCCAGCAGCTTGGTGAGCGAGGCCGGGGAGCTGTTTTTT.

This chain joins TRBV6-6 and TRBJ2-7, with 7 positions matching TRBD2. Trimming cost V 6 bases and J 3 bases; bases outside gene matches: 5. The CDR3 sequence is 13 residues long. CDR1 is MNHNY and CDR2 is SVGAGI in the germline V gene (reference sequence). The CDR3 protein is CASSPGGDYEQYF. The CDR3 bases are TGTGCCAGCAGCCCTGGGGGGGACTACGAGCAGTACTTC.

This chain connects TRBV30 to TRBJ2-7; D gene uncertain. This CDR3 has 11 amino acids. V gave up 1 base and J gave up 5 bases, with 6 bases separating them. Per the germline V gene, CDR1 is GTSNPN and CDR2 is SVGIG (reference sequence). The CDR3 bases are TGTGCCTGGAGTGCCAGGCACGAGCAGTACTTC. Translated, it gives CAWSARHEQYF.

This clonotype was seen once. CDR3 in DNA: TGTGCCAGCAGCTTAAACGGGCCGGGAGTACGCACAGATACGCAGTATTTT. Protein: CASSLNGPGVRTDTQYF. The chain recombines TRBV7-3 with TRBJ2-3; the D gene is possibly TRBD2 (6 bases). CDR3 length equals 17 residues. V was pared by 1 base and J by 1 base, with 15 bases between. The germline CDR1 and CDR2 sequences are SGHTA and FQGTGA.

As concerns this clonotype: One end of the junction varies from germline; a read error may be responsible. The rearrangement joins TRBV6-5 to TRBJ2-1; TRBD2 is a possible D gene (5 bases). Germline assignment: CDR1 MNHEY and CDR2 SVGAGI. CDR3 length equals 14 residues. CDR3 coding DNA: TGTGCCAGCCTCAGGAGCGGCTCCCACAATGAGCAGTTCTTC. Amino acids: CASLRSGSHNEQFF.

The genes are TRBV12-3 or TRBV12-4 and TRBJ1-5; D might be TRBD1 (6 bases). V was pared by 7 bases and J by 7 bases, with 14 bases between. CDR3 size: 13 residues. This CDR3 is CASTLARGQPQHF. In nucleotides, the CDR3 is TGTGCCAGCACCTTAGCCAGGGGACAGCCCCAGCATTTT.

This chain joins TRBV30 and TRBJ1-2, with 10 bases identical to TRBD1. The germline V gene encodes CDR1 GTSNPN and CDR2 SVGIG (reference sequence). V was pared by 2 bases and J by 3 bases, with 6 bases of the junction left unmatched. This CDR3 has 15 amino acids. CDR3: CAWSLTGGLYYGYTF. The CDR3 coding sequence is TGTGCCTGGAGTTTGACAGGGGGCCTTTACTATGGCTACACCTTC.

The J gene is TRBJ2-5, the V gene TRBV12-3 or TRBV12-4, with D possibly being TRBD2 (7 bases). The CDR3 length is 15 residues. The V end lost 4 bases, the J end lost 1 base, and 13 bases lay between the germline ends. The CDR3 coding sequence is TGTGCCAGCAGTTCCCGCGGGGGCTCCCAAGAGACCCAGTACTTC. This gives the protein CASSSRGGSQETQYF.

The J gene is TRBJ2-6, the V gene TRBV5-4, with unresolved D. The CDR3 loop spans 17 amino acids. The V gene lost 2 bases and the J gene lost 0 bases, with 12 bases spanning the gap. The germline CDR1 and CDR2 sequences are SGHNT and YYREEE (reference sequence). The CDR3 loop is CASSFHTPISGANVLTF. CDR3 DNA: TGTGCCAGCAGCTTTCATACACCCATCTCTGGGGCCAACGTCCTGACTTTC.

The chain combines TRBV6-5 with TRBJ1-1, with D unresolved. V shed 0 bases and J shed 1 base, with 6 bases lying between them. Germline lookup yields CDR1 MNHEY and CDR2 SVGAGI. The CDR3 runs to 14 residues. CDR3 DNA: TGTGCCAGCAGTTACTCAGCAGGGAACACTGAAGCTTTCTTT. It is translated as CASSYSAGNTEAFF.

This rearrangement joins TRBV29-1 to TRBJ2-3; D might be TRBD2 (5 bases). The CDR3 has 13 amino acids. V lost 7 bases and J 2 bases, leaving 13 bases between the germline ends. Germline CDR1 SQVTM, CDR2 ANQGSEA. CDR3 nucleotide sequence: TGCAGCGCCAGCCGGGATTACACAGATACGCAGTATTTT. It yields the protein CSASRDYTDTQYF.

The rearrangement links TRBV6-5 to TRBJ1-6; D uncertain. The CDR3 has 14 residues. CDR1 is MNHEY, CDR2 SVGAGI, per germline. V lost 4 bases, J lost 9 bases, and 13 bases lay in between. The CDR3 protein is CASSFGTSRSPLHF. CDR3 in DNA: TGTGCCAGCAGTTTCGGTACCAGCCGTTCACCCCTCCACTTT.

V gene TRBV6-2 or TRBV6-3 combines with J gene TRBJ2-7; TRBD2 might be the D (6 bases). Germline V gene sequence: CDR1 MNHEY, CDR2 SVGEGT. The CDR3 extends over 12 amino acids. Between the trimmed V and J ends, which lost 6 bases and 11 bases, there was a span of 17 bases. The CDR3 DNA reads as TGTGCCAGCAGCACGGAGCGACTAGAGGAGTACTTC. This sequence encodes CASSTERLEEYF.

This chain links TRBV6-2 or TRBV6-3 with TRBJ1-2; D call uncertain. Looked up from germline, CDR1 is MNHEY and CDR2 is SVGEGT. The CDR3 length is 13 residues. Trimming removed 4 bases from V and 5 bases from J, with 11 bases in between. CDR3 sequence: CASSSGRRYGYTF. DNA of the CDR3: TGTGCCAGCAGTTCCGGACGGCGTTATGGCTACACCTTC.

A single count supports this clonotype. The gene calls are TRBV7-2 and TRBJ2-7; a possible D gene is TRBD1 (5 bases). Trimming stripped 6 bases from V and 1 base from J, with 13 bases between. Per germline, CDR1 SGHTA and CDR2 FQGNSA. The CDR3 length is 14 residues. CDR3 nucleotide sequence: TGTGCCAGCAGTCCCAGGGTAGAATCCTACGAGCAGTACTTC. Translation: CASSPRVESYEQYF.

The chain combines TRBV20-1 with TRBJ2-7; the D gene is possibly TRBD1 (6 bases). This CDR3 comprises 15 residues. The germline V and J ends were trimmed by 2 bases and 3 bases, with 17 bases remaining between them. CDR1 and CDR2 from the germline V gene are DFQATT and SNEGSKA (reference sequence). The DNA for the CDR3 is TGCAGTGCTAGAATTTTCAGGGCAGGGGACTACGAGCAGTACTTC. Translating gives CSARIFRAGDYEQYF.

In its sample, this clonotype was seen once. DNA of the CDR3: TGTGCCAGCAGCTCGACTAGCGGGAGGTTAGGTGAGCAGTTCTTC. Its translation is CASSSTSGRLGEQFF. This rearrangement joins TRBV7-2 to TRBJ2-1, with 13 bases identical to TRBD2. The CDR3 totals 15 residues. V trimming: 4 bases; J trimming: 9 bases; junction bases outside the gene matches: 6. Germline CDR1 and CDR2: SGHTA and FQGNSA.

J is TRBJ1-1 and V is TRBV5-4; possible D gene TRBD1, 6 bases. Trimming pared 5 bases from V and 5 bases from J, leaving 16 bases between. The CDR3 has 14 amino acids. The germline CDR1 and CDR2 sequences are SGHNT and YYREEE (reference sequence). This CDR3 is CASRRRGEGTEAFF. Here the CDR3 DNA reads TGTGCCAGCAGGAGGAGGGGGGAGGGTACTGAAGCTTTCTTT.